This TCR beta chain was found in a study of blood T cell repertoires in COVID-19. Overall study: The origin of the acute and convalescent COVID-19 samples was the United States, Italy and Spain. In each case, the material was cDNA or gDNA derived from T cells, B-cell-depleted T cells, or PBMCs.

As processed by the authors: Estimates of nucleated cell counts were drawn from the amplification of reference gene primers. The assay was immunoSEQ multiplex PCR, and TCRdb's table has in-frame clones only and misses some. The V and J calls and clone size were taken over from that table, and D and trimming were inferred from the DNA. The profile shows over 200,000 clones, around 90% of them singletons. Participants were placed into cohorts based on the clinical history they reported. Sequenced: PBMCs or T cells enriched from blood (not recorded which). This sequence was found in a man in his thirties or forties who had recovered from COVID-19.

This CDR3 reads CASSKSGGQGYTGELFF. CDR3 in DNA: TGTGCCAGCAGCAAATCAGGGGGCCAAGGGTACACCGGGGAGCTGTTTTTT. The J gene is TRBJ2-2, the V gene TRBV5-6, with 8 positions matching TRBD1. Trimming at V came to 4 bases and at J to 3 bases, leaving 11 bases not matched to a gene. The CDR3 loop spans 17 amino acids. Germline V gene lookup returns CDR1 SGHDT and CDR2 YYEEEE.